This TCR beta chain is from a study of shared clonotypes between healthy human individuals. Study background: For every donor, three CD4 naive, three CD4 memory, two CD8 naive and one CD8 memory plates were used. Points from the study as a whole: Rarefaction analysis demonstrated incomplete sorted-subset sequencing notwithstanding large depth. When compared with the clonotypes that were shared by all four sorted-subset donors, the non-shared clonotypes turned out to have lower generation probabilities.

The germline CDR1 and CDR2 sequences are MNHNS and SASEGT. The V and J ends lost 4 bases and 2 bases, in that order; junction bases with no gene match: 12. The CDR3 is made up of 17 amino acids. Genomic DNA (from each subset) was split evenly across several immunoSEQ plates. Assay: immunoSEQ multiplex PCR; the TCRdb copy retains only in-frame clones and omits some. The repertoire consists of about 1.1 million clones, with 60% to 80% occurring once and the leading ten covering 0.89%. Turning to this clone: Its antigen is still unknown.

The clonotype was recovered from a man aged 18 to 29 in good health. Some clones in this sample may be carry-over from other donors' samples. The chain is built from TRBV6-1 and TRBJ2-7; 9 bases map to TRBD1. Sequencing was done on a sample of memory CD4+ T cells from PBMCs. Subset in this sample: CD45RA-negative fraction. The CDR3 DNA is TGTGCCAGCAGTGGGGGTTGGGGTCGGACAGGGGCCTACGAGCAGTACTTC. This sequence encodes CASSGGWGRTGAYEQYF.